This TCR beta chain was observed in a study of CD8+CD57+ T cells in acquired aplastic anemia. The CDR3 length is 14 residues. Germline V gives CDR1 SGHTA, CDR2 FQGTGA. Trimming stripped 1 base from V and 7 bases from J, with 13 bases between. In this sample, this clonotype turned up many times. It was genomic DNA that served as the template for profiling TCR beta VDJ and CDR3. TCRdb reanalysed the reads using MiXCR and keeps one entry per CDR3 protein. The data hold more than 150,000 distinct CDR3 sequences, with around 65% observed a single time. The rearrangement uses TRBV7-3 and TRBJ2-5; TRBD2 might be the D (6 bases). The sample taken for sequencing was sorted CD4+, CD8+, or CD8+CD57+ T cells (not recorded which) from PBMCs. This sequence was found in a human donor with severe aplastic anemia or a healthy control (not recorded which). The CDR3 reads CASSLNVFGGTQYF. CDR3 bases: TGTGCCAGCAGCTTAAATGTTTTCGGGGGGACCCAGTACTTC.